The clone carrying this T cell receptor (beta chain) registers medium-sized by frequency. Its antigen is not identified. Libraries were prepared by immunoSEQ multiplex PCR; TCRdb keeps only in-frame clonotypes and omits some of them. The ten top clones account for roughly 4.5%, within a sample of 800 to 1,100 clones. This sample stems from a study of synovial regulatory T cells in juvenile arthritis. On the study more broadly: Treatments: a few naive, more than five methotrexate, one methotrexate plus infliximab, one unknown. Findings and caveats of the study: Inflammation-associated Treg cells in blood had less TCR diversity than the remaining blood Treg cells. CDR3 overlap with synovial Tregs was higher for iaTregs than other blood Tregs. Across patients, iaTreg TCR repertoires were mostly private, partly shared with synovial Teff and blood CPL.

Median disease duration was about 7 years, range 0.2-19.1. The CDR3 contains 13 residues. No DNA is listed. Germline V gene lookup returns CDR1 WNHNN and CDR2 SYGVQD (reference sequence). This clonotype was obtained from a donor between 2 and 29 years old with juvenile idiopathic arthritis. The chain combines TRBV10-1 with TRBJ2-1; TCRdb lists TRBD1, though no DNA is available to test this call. Sequenced sample: Treg cells from blood. Subset indicated: HLA-DR+ inflammation-associated blood Treg cells. Here the CDR3 reads CASGPSPVNEQFF.